Reported below is one T cell receptor beta chain. Its antigen remains unidentified. No much larger clone exists at a distance of one base, and base qualities are not known. V loses 2 bases of germline sequence and J loses 6 bases, and the interval between the two ends is 10 bases. CDR1 is given as PRHDT and CDR2 as FYEKMQ, both from the germline V gene (reference sequence). The CDR3, from cysteine to phenylalanine, totals 13 residues. Only the CDR3 DNA stays, 39 bases, in frame from base 1. This record comes from a study of PD-L1 blockade in urothelial cancer (dated by TCRdb to 2017 to 2019). With regard to the full study: Every patient began therapy around 2014 and was given atezolizumab 1,200 mg intravenously every 3 weeks. About 90% of the roughly 29 patients were males with bladder-origin urothelial cancer, and 18 of 29 reported a prior smoking history. Patients had an ECOG performance status of 0 or 1 and had received between 0 and 3 prior chemotherapy regimens. Blood samples were analyzed at two time points: 3 weeks after treatment start (second dose) and 6 weeks after treatment start. A median of roughly 140,000 T cells and some 84,000 unique TCRs was obtained from blood samples, and a median clonality of roughly 0.082 was observed. An exploratory multi-omic analysis was conducted of the somatic, immune and clinical correlates of response to PD-L1 blockade with atezolizumab in urothelial cancer. Pretreatment tumor samples, along with matched peripheral blood serially collected before and after atezolizumab treatment, were subjected to TCR sequencing. Durable clinical benefit meant progression-free survival longer than 6 months, and TCR features were also tested against progression-free and overall survival. In the same patients who had TCR sequencing, pretreatment tumors also underwent whole exome sequencing and RNA sequencing. Durable clinical benefit was achieved by nine patients but not by the remaining 20. Approximately 30 patients had pretreatment blood TCR-seq, some 25 had at least one posttreatment blood collection, and some 25 had tumor TCR-seq. Results and caveats for the whole study, not just this receptor: Patients with durable benefit showed greater expansion of tumor-associated TCR clones in peripheral blood 3 weeks after starting treatment (n of about 21, p = 0.022). Because of the small sample size (n of about 29) and the many exploratory analyses performed, the results are intended to be regarded as hypothesis-generating. Improved progression-free and overall survival was found to be associated with pretreatment peripheral blood TCR clonality below the median.

The cohort included some 30 patients with locally advanced or metastatic urothelial carcinoma who were treated at Memorial Sloan Kettering on a trial protocol. Peripheral blood mononuclear cells were collected from each patient pretreatment and during treatment, giving between 1 and 8 total time points per patient. The Qiagen DNeasy Blood extraction kit was used to purify genomic DNA from total PBMCs and tumor samples. PBMCs were collected pretreatment and during treatment, and were isolated and stored as previously described. To estimate absolute template abundance from read counts, synthetic TCR analog templates were spiked into each PCR. Using the immunoSEQ assay, TCRbeta CDR3 regions were amplified from genomic DNA with bias-controlled V and J gene primers. Sequencing of rearranged TCRbeta segments was performed at approximately 20X coverage. The authors processed their data as follows. Clustering was used to correct sequencing errors, and CDR3s were annotated against IMGT to assign V, D and J genes. Out-of-frame and stop-codon sequences were excluded, and only productive TCRbeta rearrangements were used in downstream analyses. Clonality was calculated as one minus the Shannon entropy normalized by the log of the number of unique productive sequences. Fisher's exact test with Benjamini-Hochberg correction, at a threshold of adjusted p below 0.01, was used to find clones that differed between time points or between blood and tumor. Imported from immuneACCESS, the table was reduced by TCRdb to in-frame sequences with V and J called. These copies leave out some clones; in studies compared against another copy, an unresolved V gene accounts for under half, and the cause of the remainder is not known. That table supplies the V and J calls and clone size; D and trimming were determined from the DNA. Present in this sample are tens of thousands of clones, around 87% of which were seen just once. Less than 2% of the sample goes to the ten largest clones.

This sequence originates from a man aged 45 to 65 with urothelial cancer. Here the sequenced sample was PBMCs, taken around atezolizumab (anti-PD-L1) treatment. The V and J genes are TRBV13 and TRBJ1-1; the D gene is perhaps TRBD1, on 5 matching bases. The DNA is TGTGCCAGCAGCTTATACGCAGGGCCTGAAGCTTTCTTT. It is translated as CASSLYAGPEAFF. Extended through the reference TRBV13 and TRBJ1-1 proteins, this CDR3 yields the full variable domain: AAGVIQSPRHLIKEKRETATLKCYPIPRHDTVYWYQQGPGQDPQFLISFYEKMQSDKGSIPDRFSAQQFSDYHSELNMSSLELGDSALYFCASSLYAGPEAFFGQGTRLTVV.